The 3 T cell receptor beta chains given below trace back to one sample, sequenced in a study of T cell responses to AZD1222 COVID-19 vaccine. Only in-frame clones appear in the TCRdb table, and some are missing; sequencing was by immunoSEQ multiplex PCR. The sample has 60,000 or so clones; more than 65% are singletons. Sequences were derived from peripheral blood, sampled on day 0 of AZD1222 vaccination. These receptors all come from an adult in good health.

This clone was detected only once. The CDR3 DNA reads as TGTGCCAGCACCTCAGGACAGGGTCGATACGAGCAGTACTTC. This gives the protein CASTSGQGRYEQYF. The chain combines TRBV28 with TRBJ2-7, with 8 nucleotides matching TRBD1. V was clipped by 7 bases and J by 4 bases; unmatched bases: 9. The CDR3 contains 14 residues. Per germline, CDR1 MDHEN and CDR2 SYDVKM.

V gene TRBV7-8 combines with J gene TRBJ1-6; 10 bases line up with TRBD1. CDR3 size: 14 residues. V gave up 4 bases and J gave up 7 bases; unmatched junction bases: 1. CDR1 and CDR2 (germline): SGHVS, FQNEAQ. The CDR3 DNA reads as TGTGCCAGCAGCTCGGACAGGGGGAATTCACCCCTCCACTTT. As protein: CASSSDRGNSPLHF. Full variable domain (remainder filled in from reference TRBV7-8 and TRBJ1-6): GAGVSQSPRYKVAKRGQDVALRCDPISGHVSLFWYQQALGQGPEFLTYFQNEAQLDKSGLPSDRFFAERPEGSVSTLKIQRTQQEDSAVYLCASSSDRGNSPLHFGNGTRLTVT.

V is TRBV24-1 and J is TRBJ1-2; 7 bases are shared with TRBD1. CDR1 and CDR2 (germline): KGHDR, SFDVKD. The J segment lost 7 bases and the V segment lost 7 bases, leaving 8 bases of the junction unmatched. This CDR3 comprises 13 residues. The CDR3 loop reads CATSSGGTFGYTF. DNA for the CDR3: TGTGCCACCAGCTCAGGGGGAACTTTTGGCTACACCTTC.